This T cell receptor (beta chain) was sequenced in a study of control samples from healthy donors and cancer patients. The CDR3 length is 13 residues. The germline V gene has CDR1 MNHEY and CDR2 SMNVEV (reference sequence). Trimming cost V 3 bases and J 0 bases, with 2 bases left between them. Only in-frame clones appear in the TCRdb table, and some are missing; sequencing was by immunoSEQ multiplex PCR. This sample carries about 140,000 clones, more than 80% of them seen once, and the ten largest clones take 6% to 9%. The sequence was obtained from a man between 18 and 35 years old in good health. The sequencing input was blood. The chain links TRBV27 to TRBJ2-2, with D hard to call. The CDR3 DNA is TGTGCCAGCAGTTTGGCGAACACCGGGGAGCTGTTTTTT. Its protein is CASSLANTGELFF.